The rows below give T cell receptor beta chains drawn from one sample of a study of T cell responses to AZD1222 COVID-19 vaccine. The protocol was immunoSEQ multiplex PCR, while the TCRdb copy is restricted to in-frame clones and leaves out a portion. The sample holds some 120,000 clones, 85% to 90% seen once. The sample consisted of peripheral blood, taken on day 0 of AZD1222 vaccination. Every receptor here comes from an adult in good health. CDR3s include the opening cysteine and the closing phenylalanine or tryptophan. D genes are given only for firm matches. Not all rows give a size; the values are once, few, many and, for expanded clones, a class.

j_call: TRBJ1-1
v_call: TRBV18
cdr3_length: 14
d_call: .
clone_size: few
cdr3_nt: TGTGCCAGCGCGAGAGAACAGGGGAACACTGAAGCTTTCTTT
cdr3_aa: CASAREQGNTEAFF

j_call: TRBJ1-4
v_call: TRBV9
cdr3_length: 17
d_call: .
clone_size: .
cdr3_nt: TGTGCCAGCAGCTCCTCCCGGTCCGGGACAAATAAAGAAAAACTGTTTTTT
cdr3_aa: CASSSSRSGTNKEKLFF

j_call: TRBJ1-3
v_call: TRBV4-2
cdr3_length: 15
d_call: TRBD1
clone_size: .
cdr3_nt: TGTGCCAGCAGCCAAGGGACAGGGACTGGAAACACCATATATTTT
cdr3_aa: CASSQGTGTGNTIYF

j_call: TRBJ1-1
v_call: TRBV5-1
cdr3_length: 16
d_call: .
clone_size: .
cdr3_nt: TGCGCCAGCGACAAACATCCGGGCCTTTCGAACACTGAAGCTTTCTTT
cdr3_aa: CASDKHPGLSNTEAFF

j_call: TRBJ1-1
v_call: TRBV6-5
cdr3_length: 12
d_call: .
clone_size: once
cdr3_nt: TGTGCCAGCAGGACGGTGAACACTGAAGCTTTCTTT
cdr3_aa: CASRTVNTEAFF

j_call: TRBJ1-2
v_call: TRBV5-4
cdr3_length: 15
d_call: TRBD1
clone_size: .
cdr3_nt: TGTGCCAGCAGCTCCCAGGGACAGGAGCTCTATGGCTACACCTTC
cdr3_aa: CASSSQGQELYGYTF

j_call: TRBJ2-6
v_call: TRBV12-5
cdr3_length: 15
d_call: TRBD2
clone_size: many
cdr3_nt: TGTGCTAGTGGGGCCGGGGGGACTGGGGCCAACGTCCTGACTTTC
cdr3_aa: CASGAGGTGANVLTF

j_call: TRBJ2-7
v_call: TRBV6-5
cdr3_length: 14
d_call: .
clone_size: .
cdr3_nt: TGTGCCAGCAGTTACCGGGCGGGAAGAAACGAGCAGTACTTC
cdr3_aa: CASSYRAGRNEQYF

j_call: TRBJ2-5
v_call: TRBV6-5
cdr3_length: 15
d_call: TRBD1
clone_size: .
cdr3_nt: TGTGCCAGCACACCTAACAGGGGGCGCGAGGAGACCCAGTACTTC
cdr3_aa: CASTPNRGREETQYF

j_call: TRBJ1-3
v_call: TRBV12-3/TRBV12-4
cdr3_length: 13
d_call: .
clone_size: .
cdr3_nt: TGTGCCAGCAGCTTTTACATTGGAAACACCATATATTTT
cdr3_aa: CASSFYIGNTIYF

j_call: TRBJ2-7
v_call: TRBV4-1
cdr3_length: 14
d_call: TRBD2
clone_size: .
cdr3_nt: TGCGCCGTAGGCTCCGGGACTAGTCAGTACGAGCAGTACTTC
cdr3_aa: CAVGSGTSQYEQYF

j_call: TRBJ2-2
v_call: TRBV19
cdr3_length: 14
d_call: TRBD1
clone_size: .
cdr3_nt: TGTGCCAGTATAGGACAGGGAAACACCGGGGAGCTGTTTTTT
cdr3_aa: CASIGQGNTGELFF

j_call: TRBJ1-5
v_call: TRBV7-2
cdr3_length: 15
d_call: .
clone_size: once
cdr3_nt: TGTGCCAGCAGAAGGACAGCGTTGAGCAATCAGCCCCAGCATTTT
cdr3_aa: CASRRTALSNQPQHF

j_call: TRBJ1-2
v_call: TRBV19
cdr3_length: 13
d_call: TRBD1
clone_size: .
cdr3_nt: TGTGCCAGTAGCAGGGACAGTTCCTATGGCTACACCTTC
cdr3_aa: CASSRDSSYGYTF

j_call: TRBJ2-7
v_call: TRBV5-1
cdr3_length: 17
d_call: TRBD2
clone_size: .
cdr3_nt: TGCGCCAGCAGCTTGGACCTCACTAGCGGGAGGGCCGATGAGCAGTACTTC
cdr3_aa: CASSLDLTSGRADEQYF

j_call: TRBJ1-2
v_call: TRBV5-6
cdr3_length: 16
d_call: TRBD1
clone_size: .
cdr3_nt: TGTGCCAGCAGCTTAACCGGGACAGGGCTAGGGGATGGCTACACCTTC
cdr3_aa: CASSLTGTGLGDGYTF

j_call: TRBJ1-2
v_call: TRBV7-3
cdr3_length: 15
d_call: TRBD1
clone_size: .
cdr3_nt: TGTGCCAGCAGCTTCAAACGACAGGGGGTCTATGGCTACACCTTC
cdr3_aa: CASSFKRQGVYGYTF

j_call: TRBJ2-2
v_call: TRBV7-2
cdr3_length: 17
d_call: TRBD2
clone_size: .
cdr3_nt: TGTGCCAGCAGCTTAGTGGTCGGGAGGGCCGACACCGGGGAGCTGTTTTTT
cdr3_aa: CASSLVVGRADTGELFF

j_call: TRBJ1-5
v_call: TRBV27
cdr3_length: 14
d_call: .
clone_size: .
cdr3_nt: TGTGCCAGCAGACCGCAGACCGGGAATCAGCCCCAGCATTTT
cdr3_aa: CASRPQTGNQPQHF

j_call: TRBJ2-3
v_call: TRBV5-1
cdr3_length: 15
d_call: TRBD2
clone_size: .
cdr3_nt: TGCGCCAGCAGCTCACTAGCGGGGGCCACAGATACGCAGTATTTT
cdr3_aa: CASSSLAGATDTQYF

j_call: TRBJ2-2
v_call: TRBV18
cdr3_length: 15
d_call: .
clone_size: .
cdr3_nt: TGTGCCAGCTCACTACGACAAGGGCGTACCGGGGAGCTGTTTTTT
cdr3_aa: CASSLRQGRTGELFF

j_call: TRBJ1-1
v_call: TRBV5-1
cdr3_length: 11
d_call: TRBD1
clone_size: .
cdr3_nt: TGCGCCTCCCGGGACAGCTCTGAAGCTTTCTTT
cdr3_aa: CASRDSSEAFF

j_call: TRBJ2-7
v_call: TRBV5-1
cdr3_length: 12
d_call: .
clone_size: .
cdr3_nt: TGCGCCAGCAGCGGGACCCTCTACGAGCAGTACTTC
cdr3_aa: CASSGTLYEQYF

j_call: TRBJ2-2
v_call: TRBV6-1
cdr3_length: 13
d_call: .
clone_size: .
cdr3_nt: TGTGCCAGCAGTGAGAGGCACACCGGGGAGCTGTTTTTT
cdr3_aa: CASSERHTGELFF

j_call: TRBJ1-1
v_call: TRBV29-1
cdr3_length: 12
d_call: .
clone_size: .
cdr3_nt: TGCAGCGTTGAGTTGGGGCTCCCTGAAGCTTTCTTT
cdr3_aa: CSVELGLPEAFF

j_call: TRBJ1-1
v_call: TRBV28
cdr3_length: 14
d_call: TRBD1
clone_size: .
cdr3_nt: TGTGCCAGCAGTTCGGGGGGACAGGGAGGTGAAGCTTTCTTT
cdr3_aa: CASSSGGQGGEAFF

j_call: TRBJ1-2
v_call: TRBV3-1/TRBV3-2
cdr3_length: 16
d_call: TRBD1
clone_size: once
cdr3_nt: TGTGCCAGCAGCCAAGGAGGCGGGACAGGGCCCGGCGGCTACACCTTC
cdr3_aa: CASSQGGGTGPGGYTF

j_call: TRBJ2-2
v_call: TRBV7-2
cdr3_length: 13
d_call: .
clone_size: .
cdr3_nt: TGTGCCAGCAGCTTAAGTAGTCCCGGGGAGCTGTTTTTT
cdr3_aa: CASSLSSPGELFF

j_call: TRBJ2-2
v_call: TRBV11-2
cdr3_length: 16
d_call: .
clone_size: .
cdr3_nt: TGTGCCAGCAGCTTATTCCGGGACGGAGGCACCGGGGAGCTGTTTTTT
cdr3_aa: CASSLFRDGGTGELFF

j_call: TRBJ2-2
v_call: TRBV6-2/TRBV6-3
cdr3_length: 12
d_call: .
clone_size: .
cdr3_nt: TGTGCCAGCAGCAGGAACACCGGGGAGCTGTTTTTT
cdr3_aa: CASSRNTGELFF

j_call: TRBJ2-1
v_call: TRBV3-1/TRBV3-2
cdr3_length: 15
d_call: TRBD2
clone_size: .
cdr3_nt: TGTGCCAGCAGCCAAGATCCGGGGGGCTACAATGAGCAGTTCTTC
cdr3_aa: CASSQDPGGYNEQFF

j_call: TRBJ2-1
v_call: TRBV11-3
cdr3_length: 13
d_call: .
clone_size: .
cdr3_nt: TGTGCCAGCAGCTTACGTCCCGGAGGTGAGCAGTTCTTC
cdr3_aa: CASSLRPGGEQFF

j_call: TRBJ2-7
v_call: TRBV5-1
cdr3_length: 13
d_call: .
clone_size: .
cdr3_nt: TGCGCCAGCAGCTTGGAGAGACAGGTCGAGCAGTACTTC
cdr3_aa: CASSLERQVEQYF

j_call: TRBJ2-1
v_call: TRBV9
cdr3_length: 16
d_call: .
clone_size: .
cdr3_nt: TGTGCCAGCAGCGTAGAGGGAACCGGGACCGACAATGAGCAGTTCTTC
cdr3_aa: CASSVEGTGTDNEQFF

j_call: TRBJ1-2
v_call: TRBV3-1/TRBV3-2
cdr3_length: 14
d_call: .
clone_size: .
cdr3_nt: TGTGCCAGCAGCGATCGGACGGGGGCCCCGGGCTACACCTTC
cdr3_aa: CASSDRTGAPGYTF

j_call: TRBJ2-7
v_call: TRBV6-5
cdr3_length: 12
d_call: .
clone_size: .
cdr3_nt: TGTGCCAGCAGTTACGAGGGGGAAGAGCAGTACTTC
cdr3_aa: CASSYEGEEQYF

j_call: TRBJ1-4
v_call: TRBV6-5
cdr3_length: 13
d_call: TRBD1
clone_size: .
cdr3_nt: TGTGCCAGCAGGGGACAGGGGGCGGAAAAACTGTTTTTT
cdr3_aa: CASRGQGAEKLFF

j_call: TRBJ1-6
v_call: TRBV7-2
cdr3_length: 14
d_call: .
clone_size: .
cdr3_nt: TGTGCCAGCAGCTTAGGTGGCGCTAGTTCACCCCTCCACTTT
cdr3_aa: CASSLGGASSPLHF